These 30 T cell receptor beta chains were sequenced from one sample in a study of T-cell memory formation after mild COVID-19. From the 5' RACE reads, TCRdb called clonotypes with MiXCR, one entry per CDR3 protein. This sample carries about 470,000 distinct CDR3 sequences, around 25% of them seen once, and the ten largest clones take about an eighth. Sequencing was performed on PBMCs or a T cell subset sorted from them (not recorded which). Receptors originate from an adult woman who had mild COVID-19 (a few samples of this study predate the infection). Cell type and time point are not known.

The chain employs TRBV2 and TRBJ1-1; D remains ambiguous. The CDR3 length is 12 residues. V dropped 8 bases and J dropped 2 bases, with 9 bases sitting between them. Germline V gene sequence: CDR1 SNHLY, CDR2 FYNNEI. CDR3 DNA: TGTGCCAGCGGTACGGGTAACACTGAAGCTTTCTTT. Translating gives CASGTGNTEAFF.

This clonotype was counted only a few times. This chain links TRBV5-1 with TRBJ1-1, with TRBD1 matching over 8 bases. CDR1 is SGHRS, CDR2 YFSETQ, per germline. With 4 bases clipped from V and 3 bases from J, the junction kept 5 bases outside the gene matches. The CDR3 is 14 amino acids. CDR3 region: CASSPGQGYTEAFF. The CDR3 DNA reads TGCGCCAGCAGCCCCGGACAGGGATACACTGAAGCTTTCTTT.

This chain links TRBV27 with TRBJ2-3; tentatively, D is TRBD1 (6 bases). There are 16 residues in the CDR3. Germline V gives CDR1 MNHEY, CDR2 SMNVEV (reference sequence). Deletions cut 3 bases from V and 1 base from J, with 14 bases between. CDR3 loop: CASSLRQGPGTDTQYF. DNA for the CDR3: TGTGCCAGCAGTTTGCGGCAGGGGCCGGGCACAGATACGCAGTATTTT.

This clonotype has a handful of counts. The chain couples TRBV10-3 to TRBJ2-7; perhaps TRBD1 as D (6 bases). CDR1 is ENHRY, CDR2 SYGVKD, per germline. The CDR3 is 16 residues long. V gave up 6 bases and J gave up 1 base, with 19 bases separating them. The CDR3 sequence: CAISYPGHKPSYEQYF. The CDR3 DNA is TGTGCCATCAGCTACCCGGGACATAAGCCGTCCTACGAGCAGTACTTC.

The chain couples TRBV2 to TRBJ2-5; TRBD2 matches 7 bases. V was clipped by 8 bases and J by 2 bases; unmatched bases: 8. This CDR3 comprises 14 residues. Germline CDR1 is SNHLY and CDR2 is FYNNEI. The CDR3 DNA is TGTGCCAGCTGGGCTAGCGGAATACAAGAGACCCAGTACTTC. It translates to CASWASGIQETQYF. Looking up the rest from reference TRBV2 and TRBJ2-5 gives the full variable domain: EPEVTQTPSHQVTQMGQEVILRCVPISNHLYFYWYRQILGQKVEFLVSFYNNEISEKSEIFDDQFSVERPDGSNFTLKIRSTKLEDSAMYFCASWASGIQETQYFGPGTRLLVL.

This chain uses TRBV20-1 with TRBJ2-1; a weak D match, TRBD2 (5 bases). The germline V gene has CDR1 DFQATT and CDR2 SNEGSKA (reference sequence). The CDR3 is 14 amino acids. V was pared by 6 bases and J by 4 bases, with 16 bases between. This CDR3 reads CSAPFEADYNEQFF. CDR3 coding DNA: TGCAGTGCCCCGTTTGAAGCGGATTACAATGAGCAGTTCTTC.

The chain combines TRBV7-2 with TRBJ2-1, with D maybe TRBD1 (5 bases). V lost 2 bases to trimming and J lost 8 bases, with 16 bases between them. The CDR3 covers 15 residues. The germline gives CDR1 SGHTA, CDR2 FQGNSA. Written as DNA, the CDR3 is TGTGCCAGCAGCTTACAGGGATTGGCCGGGCATGAGCAGTTCTTC. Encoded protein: CASSLQGLAGHEQFF.

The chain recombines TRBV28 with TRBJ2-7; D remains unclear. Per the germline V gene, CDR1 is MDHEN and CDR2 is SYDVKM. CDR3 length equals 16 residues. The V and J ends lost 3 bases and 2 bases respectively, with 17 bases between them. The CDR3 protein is CASSFLGDTYPYEQYF. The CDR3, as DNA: TGTGCCAGCAGTTTTTTAGGCGACACCTATCCCTACGAGCAGTACTTC.

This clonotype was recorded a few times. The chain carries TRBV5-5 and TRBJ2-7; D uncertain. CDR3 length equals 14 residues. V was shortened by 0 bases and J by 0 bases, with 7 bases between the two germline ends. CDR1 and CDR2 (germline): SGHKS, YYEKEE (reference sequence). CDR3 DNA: TGTGCCAGCAGCTTGGAGCTTAACTCCTACGAGCAGTACTTC. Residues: CASSLELNSYEQYF.

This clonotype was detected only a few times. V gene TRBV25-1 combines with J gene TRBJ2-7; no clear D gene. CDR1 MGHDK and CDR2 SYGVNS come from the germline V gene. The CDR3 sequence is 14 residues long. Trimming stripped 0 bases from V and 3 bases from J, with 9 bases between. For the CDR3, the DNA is TGTGCCAGCAGTGAATATGGCGTTTTCTACGAGCAGTACTTC. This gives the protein CASSEYGVFYEQYF.

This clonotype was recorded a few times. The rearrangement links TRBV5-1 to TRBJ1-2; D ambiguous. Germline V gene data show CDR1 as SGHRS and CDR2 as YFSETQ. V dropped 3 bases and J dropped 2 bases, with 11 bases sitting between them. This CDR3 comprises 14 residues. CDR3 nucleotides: TGCGCCAGCAGCTATCCAGGTTACAACTATGGCTACACCTTC. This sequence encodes CASSYPGYNYGYTF.

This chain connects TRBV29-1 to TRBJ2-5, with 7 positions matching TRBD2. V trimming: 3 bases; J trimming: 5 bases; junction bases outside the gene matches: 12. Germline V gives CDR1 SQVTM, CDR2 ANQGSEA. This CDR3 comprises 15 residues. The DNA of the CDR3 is TGCAGCGTTGAGGAGAGCGGGAAGGGTCGGGAGACCCAGTACTTC. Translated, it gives CSVEESGKGRETQYF.

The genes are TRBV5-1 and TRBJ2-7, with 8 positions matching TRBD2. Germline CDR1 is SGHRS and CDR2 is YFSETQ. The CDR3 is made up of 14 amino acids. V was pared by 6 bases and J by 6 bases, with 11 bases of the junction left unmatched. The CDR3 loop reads CASTGGAGTFEQYF. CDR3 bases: TGCGCCAGCACCGGGGGGGCGGGGACGTTCGAGCAGTACTTC.

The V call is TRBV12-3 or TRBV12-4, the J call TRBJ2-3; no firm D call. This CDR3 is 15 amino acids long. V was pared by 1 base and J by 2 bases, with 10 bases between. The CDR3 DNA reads TGTGCCAGCAGTTTAGGACTCCTCGCCACAGATACGCAGTATTTT. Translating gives CASSLGLLATDTQYF.

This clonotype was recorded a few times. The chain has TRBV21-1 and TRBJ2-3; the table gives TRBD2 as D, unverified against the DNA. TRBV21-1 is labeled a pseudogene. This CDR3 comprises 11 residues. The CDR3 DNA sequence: TGTGCCATCCAAGCGGGAGATACGCAGTATTTT. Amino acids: CAIQAGDTQYF.

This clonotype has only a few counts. CDR3 amino acids: CATSDFGGGEQYF. The CDR3 nucleotides are TGTGCCACCAGTGATTTTGGGGGTGGCGAGCAGTACTTC. The V call is TRBV24-1, the J call TRBJ2-7; the D call may be TRBD1 or TRBD2 (5 bases each). V lost 1 base to trimming and J lost 6 bases, with 9 bases between them. CDR1 and CDR2 (germline): KGHDR, SFDVKD. The CDR3 totals 13 residues.

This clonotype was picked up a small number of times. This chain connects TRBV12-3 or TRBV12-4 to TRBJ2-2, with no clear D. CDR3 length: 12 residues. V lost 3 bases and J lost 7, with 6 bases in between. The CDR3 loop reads CASSFESGELFF. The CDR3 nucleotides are TGTGCCAGCAGTTTTGAAAGCGGGGAGCTGTTTTTT.

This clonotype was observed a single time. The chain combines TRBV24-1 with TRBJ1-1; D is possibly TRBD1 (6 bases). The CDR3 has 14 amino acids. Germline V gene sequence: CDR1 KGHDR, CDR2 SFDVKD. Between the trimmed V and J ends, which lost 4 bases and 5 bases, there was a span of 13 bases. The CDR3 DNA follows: TGTGCCACCAGTGAGGCAGGGGATGTGACTGAAGCTTTCTTT. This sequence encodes CATSEAGDVTEAFF.

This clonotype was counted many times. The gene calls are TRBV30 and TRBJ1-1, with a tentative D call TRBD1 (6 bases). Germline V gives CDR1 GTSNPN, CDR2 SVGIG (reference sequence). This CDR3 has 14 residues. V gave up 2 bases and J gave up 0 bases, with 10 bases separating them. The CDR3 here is CAWSRDTMNTEAFF. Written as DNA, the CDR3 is TGTGCCTGGAGTCGGGACACCATGAACACTGAAGCTTTCTTT.

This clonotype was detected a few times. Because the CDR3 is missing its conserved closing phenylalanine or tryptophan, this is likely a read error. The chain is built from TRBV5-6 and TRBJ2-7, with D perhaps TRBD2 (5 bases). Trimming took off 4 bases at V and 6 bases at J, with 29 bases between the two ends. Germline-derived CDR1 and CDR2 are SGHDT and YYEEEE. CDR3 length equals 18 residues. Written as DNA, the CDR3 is TGTGCCAGCAGCCTTAACGGGGTGCGGTTGGCCGCCGAGGGCGAGCAGTACTTG. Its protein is CASSLNGVRLAAEGEQYL.

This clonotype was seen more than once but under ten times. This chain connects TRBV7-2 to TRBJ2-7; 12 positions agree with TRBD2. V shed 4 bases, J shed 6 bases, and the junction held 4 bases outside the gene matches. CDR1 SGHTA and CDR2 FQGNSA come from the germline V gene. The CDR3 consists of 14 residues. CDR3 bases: TGTGCCAGCAGCTCCGGACTAGCGGGGATCGAGCAGTACTTC. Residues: CASSSGLAGIEQYF.

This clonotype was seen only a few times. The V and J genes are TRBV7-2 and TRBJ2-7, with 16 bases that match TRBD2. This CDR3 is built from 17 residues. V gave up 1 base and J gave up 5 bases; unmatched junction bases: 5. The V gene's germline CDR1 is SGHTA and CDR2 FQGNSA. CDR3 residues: CASSLGGTSGRANEQYF. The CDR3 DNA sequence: TGTGCCAGCAGCTTAGGAGGGACTAGCGGGAGGGCCAACGAGCAGTACTTC.

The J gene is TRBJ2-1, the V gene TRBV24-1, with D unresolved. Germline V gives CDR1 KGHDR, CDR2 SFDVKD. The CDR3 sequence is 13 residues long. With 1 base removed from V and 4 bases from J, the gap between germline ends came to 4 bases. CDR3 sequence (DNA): TGTGCCACCAGTGATTTAGGGTACAATGAGCAGTTCTTC. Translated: CATSDLGYNEQFF.

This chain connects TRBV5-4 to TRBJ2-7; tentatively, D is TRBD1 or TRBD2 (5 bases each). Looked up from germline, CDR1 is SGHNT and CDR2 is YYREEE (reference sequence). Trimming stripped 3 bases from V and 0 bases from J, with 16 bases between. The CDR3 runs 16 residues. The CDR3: CASSSGTAVSSYEQYF. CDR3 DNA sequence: TGTGCCAGCAGCTCAGGGACCGCAGTGAGCTCCTACGAGCAGTACTTC.

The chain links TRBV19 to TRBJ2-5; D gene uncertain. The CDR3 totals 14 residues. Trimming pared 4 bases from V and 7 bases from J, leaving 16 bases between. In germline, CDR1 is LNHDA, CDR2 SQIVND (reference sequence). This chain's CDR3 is CASSTPLGLGTQYF. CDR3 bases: TGTGCCAGTAGTACCCCCCTGGGATTAGGGACCCAGTACTTC. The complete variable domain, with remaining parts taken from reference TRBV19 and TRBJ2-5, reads DGGITQSPKYLFRKEGQNVTLSCEQNLNHDAMYWYRQDPGQGLRLIYYSQIVNDFQKGDIAEGYSVSREKKESFPLTVTSAQKNPTAFYLCASSTPLGLGTQYFGPGTRLLVL.

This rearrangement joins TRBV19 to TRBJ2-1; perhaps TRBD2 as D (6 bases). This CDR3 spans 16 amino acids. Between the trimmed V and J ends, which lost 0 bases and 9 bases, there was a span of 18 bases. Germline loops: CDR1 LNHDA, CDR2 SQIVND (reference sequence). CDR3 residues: CASSIDAPIYGSEQFF. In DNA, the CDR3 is TGTGCCAGTAGTATAGATGCCCCCATCTACGGGAGTGAGCAGTTCTTC.

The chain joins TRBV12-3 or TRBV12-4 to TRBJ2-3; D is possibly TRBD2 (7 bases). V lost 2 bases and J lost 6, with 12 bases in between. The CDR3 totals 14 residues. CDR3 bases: TGTGCCAGCAGTTTAACGAGGGGGGGGGATACGCAGTATTTT. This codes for CASSLTRGGDTQYF.

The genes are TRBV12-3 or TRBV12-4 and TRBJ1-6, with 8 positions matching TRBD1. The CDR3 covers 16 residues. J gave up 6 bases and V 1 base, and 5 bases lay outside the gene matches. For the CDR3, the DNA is TGTGCCAGCAGTTTAGTGGCAGGGGGCGGTAATTCACCCCTCCACTTT. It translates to CASSLVAGGGNSPLHF.

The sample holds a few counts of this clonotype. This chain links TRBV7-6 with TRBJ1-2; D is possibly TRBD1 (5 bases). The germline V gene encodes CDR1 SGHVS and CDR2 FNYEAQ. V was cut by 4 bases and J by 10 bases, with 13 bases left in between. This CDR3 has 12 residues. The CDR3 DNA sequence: TGTGCCAGCAGCTCGGGGACGAGGGACTACACCTTC. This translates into CASSSGTRDYTF.

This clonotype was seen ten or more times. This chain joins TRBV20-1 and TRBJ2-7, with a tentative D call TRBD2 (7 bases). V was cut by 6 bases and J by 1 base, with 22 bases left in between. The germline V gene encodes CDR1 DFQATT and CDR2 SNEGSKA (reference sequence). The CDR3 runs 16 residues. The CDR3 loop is CSAGGGSVGPSYEQYF. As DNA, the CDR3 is TGCAGTGCGGGGGGGGGCTCGGTTGGCCCATCCTACGAGCAGTACTTC.